The 18 T cell receptor beta chains presented below share a single source sample, sequenced in a study of shared clonotypes between healthy human individuals. TCRdb's copy holds only in-frame clones and misses some; the assay was immunoSEQ multiplex PCR. The sample contains fewer than 600,000 clones, 77% of which appear only once. Sequenced sample: PBMCs. These receptor sequences come from a woman between 35 and 50 years old in good health. Some clones in this sample may be carry-over from other donors' samples.

V gene TRBV29-1 combines with J gene TRBJ2-6, with 9 bases aligning to TRBD1. The CDR3 sequence is 16 residues long. J was trimmed by 0 bases and V by 5 bases; bases with no gene match: 5. In germline, CDR1 is SQVTM, CDR2 ANQGSEA. CDR3: CSVWDRAYSGANVLTF. The CDR3 coding sequence is TGCAGCGTTTGGGACAGGGCCTACTCTGGGGCCAACGTCCTGACTTTC.

The CDR3 loop is CASSLEGGRAEETQYF. The CDR3 nucleotides are TGTGCCAGCAGCTTGGAAGGCGGGAGGGCCGAAGAGACCCAGTACTTC. V gene TRBV5-4 combines with J gene TRBJ2-5, with 9 nucleotides matching TRBD2. The CDR3 consists of 16 residues. V was clipped by 0 bases and J by 3 bases; unmatched bases: 6. The germline V gene has CDR1 SGHNT and CDR2 YYREEE (reference sequence).

This sequence joins TRBV29-1 and TRBJ2-7; D possibly corresponds to TRBD1 (6 bases). The CDR3 sequence is 12 residues long. Trimming took 1 base from V and 11 from J, leaving 15 bases between them. Looked up from germline, CDR1 is SQVTM and CDR2 is ANQGSEA. As DNA, the CDR3 is TGCAGCGTTGAAGTCCCCCGCGGACAGAAGTACTTC. Translation gives CSVEVPRGQKYF.

Points on this clone: A far larger clone is one base from this, pointing to a likely read error. This chain connects TRBV5-1 to TRBJ2-3; D perhaps matches TRBD2 (6 bases). There are 14 residues in the CDR3. The V gene's germline CDR1 is SGHRS and CDR2 YFSETQ. The CDR3 reads CASSPTTSTDTRYF. In DNA, the CDR3 is TGCGCCAGCAGCCCTACAACTAGCACAGATACGCGGTATTTT.

The chain links TRBV19 to TRBJ2-2; D remains ambiguous. V gave up 3 bases and J gave up 0 bases, with 11 bases separating them. The CDR3 is 16 amino acids. Germline loops: CDR1 LNHDA, CDR2 SQIVND (reference sequence). CDR3 sequence: CASSMWETANTGELFF. CDR3 in DNA: TGTGCCAGTAGTATGTGGGAAACAGCGAACACCGGGGAGCTGTTTTTT.

This clone was found once. This sequence joins TRBV28 and TRBJ2-1; 7 bases line up with TRBD2. The germline gives CDR1 MDHEN, CDR2 SYDVKM. The CDR3 totals 18 residues. V was clipped by 4 bases and J by 1 base; unmatched bases: 13. The chain's CDR3 is CASSSLIDGRESYNEQFF. CDR3 coding DNA: TGTGCCAGCAGTTCCCTCATTGATGGGAGGGAATCCTACAATGAGCAGTTCTTC.

Many counts were recorded for this clone. Other DNA sequences within the sample encode an identical CDR3. The J gene is TRBJ2-7, the V gene TRBV7-2, with D maybe TRBD2 (6 bases). CDR3 length equals 16 residues. V lost 2 bases, J lost 6 bases, and 20 bases lay in between. Germline CDR1 and CDR2: SGHTA and FQGNSA. The CDR3 reads CASSLYPPGPEGEQYF. The DNA of the CDR3 is TGTGCCAGCAGCTTATACCCCCCGGGGCCGGAGGGCGAGCAGTACTTC.

On this clone: Given a far larger clone just one base away, this is likely a sequencing read error. This sample also contains other DNA sequences that code for the same CDR3. The chain is built from TRBV30 and TRBJ2-3; no clear D gene. In germline, CDR1 is GTSNPN, CDR2 SVGIG (reference sequence). The CDR3 runs to 12 residues. The CDR3 coding sequence is TGTGCTTGGAGCGACTCCACAGATACGCAGTATTTT. Translating gives CAWSDSTDTQYF.

This clone came up once. The same CDR3 also results from other DNA sequences found in this sample. This chain links TRBV20-1 with TRBJ2-7; no reliable D call. The CDR3 totals 11 residues. CDR1 DFQATT and CDR2 SNEGSKA come from the germline V gene (reference sequence). The germline V and J ends were trimmed by 3 bases and 2 bases, with 5 bases remaining between them. CDR3: CSASGTYEQYF. DNA of the CDR3: TGCAGTGCTAGCGGTACCTACGAGCAGTACTTC.

This chain links TRBV6-5 with TRBJ2-6; D uncertain. The germline V gene encodes CDR1 MNHEY and CDR2 SVGAGI. The V gene lost 2 bases and the J gene lost 1 base, with 6 bases spanning the gap. This CDR3 comprises 15 residues. The CDR3 sequence: CASSYTESGANVLTF. The CDR3 bases are TGTGCCAGCAGTTACACCGAGTCTGGGGCCAACGTCCTGACTTTC.

For the CDR3, the DNA is TGTGCCATCAGTGCGAGGAGCGGGAGGGTGGGGTACAATGAGCAGTTCTTC. Its translation is CAISARSGRVGYNEQFF. The chain combines TRBV10-3 with TRBJ2-1; 10 bases are shared with TRBD2. J was trimmed by 4 bases and V by 4 bases; bases with no gene match: 10. The CDR3 length is 17 residues. CDR1 is ENHRY and CDR2 is SYGVKD in the germline V gene.

This clone was seen only once. The chain has TRBV7-9 and TRBJ2-7; 9 positions match TRBD1. From germline, CDR1 is SEHNR and CDR2 FQNEAQ (reference sequence). Germline trimming cut 6 bases from V and 9 bases from J; bases unmatched to any gene: 15. There are 15 residues in the CDR3. CDR3 nucleotide sequence: TGTGCCAGCAGAACTTCGGCGGTACAGGGGGCCGCGCAGTACTTC. Protein: CASRTSAVQGAAQYF.

This chain joins TRBV7-3 and TRBJ2-1; the match to TRBD2 covers 12 bases. Trimming took 5 bases from V and 4 from J; bases not matched to a gene: 3. This CDR3 has 15 amino acids. The germline V gene has CDR1 SGHTA and CDR2 FQGTGA. CDR3 sequence reads: CASSPGTSGYNEQFF. Here the CDR3 DNA reads TGTGCCAGCAGCCCTGGGACTAGCGGGTACAATGAGCAGTTCTTC.

The rearrangement joins TRBV6-5 to TRBJ2-1, with TRBD1 identical over 7 bases. This CDR3 is built from 12 residues. CDR1 is MNHEY, CDR2 SVGAGI, per germline. After removal of 2 bases from V and 10 bases from J, the junction contained 2 bases not matched to a gene. The CDR3 DNA follows: TGTGCCAGCAGTTACCTCAGGGGGGAGCAGTTCTTC. Translation gives CASSYLRGEQFF.

The V gene is TRBV6-5, the J gene TRBJ1-1; D may be TRBD1 (5 bases). Trimming removed 2 bases from V and 6 bases from J, with 10 bases in between. Germline values: CDR1 MNHEY, CDR2 SVGAGI. The CDR3 loop spans 13 amino acids. In DNA, the CDR3 is TGTGCCAGCAGTTACGGGGGGAAGGCTGAAGCTTTCTTT. Its protein product is CASSYGGKAEAFF.

This clone was recorded once. The junction and the germline gene differ at one end; a read error may be behind it. The rearrangement uses TRBV25-1 and TRBJ2-7, with D unclear. The germline V gene has CDR1 MGHDK and CDR2 SYGVNS. The CDR3 spans 10 residues. The CDR3 DNA is TGTGCCAGCAGTGGAGTAGGGATGACCTTC. Translation: CASSGVGMTF.

V usage is TRBV6-5 and J usage is TRBJ1-3; D not certain. V gave up 2 bases and J gave up 2 bases, with 10 bases separating them. Germline-derived CDR1 and CDR2 are MNHEY and SVGAGI. The CDR3 contains 15 residues. CDR3 nucleotides: TGTGCCAGCAGTTACAGGCAAGGTACTGGAAACACCATATATTTT. Encoded protein: CASSYRQGTGNTIYF.

This clone was picked up a small number of times. A much larger clone lies a single base off, so this may be a read error. In nucleotides, the CDR3 is TGTGCCAGCAGTCGACAGGGCTACGAGCAGTACTTC. This encodes CASSRQGYEQYF. This chain joins TRBV6-5 and TRBJ2-7; 7 nucleotides agree with TRBD1. Trimming at V came to 5 bases and at J to 3 bases, leaving 1 base not matched to a gene. The CDR3 is 12 residues long. Germline lookup yields CDR1 MNHEY and CDR2 SVGAGI.